The rows below give T cell receptor beta chains drawn from one sample of a study of T and B cells in COVID-19 patients. MiXCR was run by TCRdb on the multiplex PCR reads, yielding one entry per CDR3 protein. In the table there are thousands of distinct CDR3 sequences, over 25% of which are singletons. Sequencing used blood. All receptors come from a human donor who had recovered from COVID-19. Both conserved end residues are part of each CDR3. D genes are given only for firm matches. Clone size is given for some rows only: seen once, a few or many times, or a class if the clone is expanded.

TRBJ2-1	medium-sized	TRBV19	.	CASSIGGLYYNEQFF	TGTGCCAGTAGTATTGGAGGGCTATACTACAATGAGCAGTTCTTC
TRBJ1-1	few	TRBV5-6	TRBD1	CASSLGGVNTEAFF	TGTGCCAGCAGCTTAGGGGGCGTGAACACTGAAGCTTTCTTT
TRBJ1-2	.	TRBV27	TRBD1	CASSSTGQHYGYTF	TGTGCCAGCAGTTCGACGGGACAGCACTATGGCTACACCTTC
TRBJ2-7	few	TRBV7-9	.	CASSLGTVYEQYF	TGTGCCAGCAGCTTAGGGACAGTCTACGAGCAGTACTTC
TRBJ1-2	medium-sized	TRBV15	.	CATSRDPGDGYTF	TGTGCCACCAGCAGAGATCCAGGAGATGGCTACACCTTC
TRBJ1-5	.	TRBV6-1	.	CASRDKQVAEKPQHF	TGTGCCAGCAGGGATAAACAGGTTGCTGAGAAGCCCCAGCATTTT
TRBJ2-6	medium-sized	TRBV5-4	.	CASSPRSSTGANVLTF	TGTGCCAGCAGCCCTCGGAGCTCCACTGGGGCCAACGTCCTGACTTTC
TRBJ2-2	.	TRBV6-1	TRBD1	CASTEPSPGGHGELFF	TGTGCCAGCACCGAGCCGTCACCAGGGGGCCACGGGGAGCTGTTTTTT
TRBJ1-1	.	TRBV5-6	TRBD1	CASSLKRQGRFGTEAFF	TGTGCCAGCAGCTTGAAACGACAGGGGAGATTCGGGACTGAAGCTTTCTTT
TRBJ2-3	medium-sized	TRBV5-5	.	CASSSPYTDTQYF	TGTGCCAGCAGCTCTCCTTACACAGATACGCAGTATTTT
TRBJ2-7	medium-sized	TRBV6-5	.	CASSLSRDGEQYF	TGTGCCAGCAGTCTGTCGAGGGACGGCGAGCAGTACTTC
TRBJ2-7	.	TRBV6-1	TRBD2	CASSENGGRVEQYF	TGTGCCAGCAGTGAGAATGGTGGGAGGGTCGAGCAGTACTTC
TRBJ1-5	few	TRBV10-3	.	CAISESSWGNQPQHF	TGTGCCATCAGTGAGTCGAGTTGGGGCAATCAGCCCCAGCATTTT
TRBJ1-2	.	TRBV6-2/TRBV6-3	.	CASSYSGTYGYTF	TGTGCCAGCAGTTACAGTGGGACCTATGGCTACACCTTC
TRBJ2-5	once	TRBV11-2	TRBD2	CASSSTVAGGRWETQYF	TGTGCCAGCAGCTCGACAGTGGCGGGGGGGCGTTGGGAGACCCAGTACTTC
TRBJ2-2	.	TRBV10-1	.	CASSRLDDPFANTGELFF	TGCGCCAGCAGTAGACTAGATGATCCCTTCGCGAACACCGGGGAGCTGTTTTTT
TRBJ2-2	.	TRBV19	TRBD1	CASNSGTGTTGELFF	TGTGCCAGTAATTCAGGGACAGGGACCACCGGGGAGCTGTTTTTT
TRBJ2-7	.	TRBV29-1	TRBD1	CSVHGQGTYEQYF	TGCAGCGTCCACGGACAGGGAACCTACGAGCAGTACTTC
TRBJ2-1	.	TRBV14	.	CASSQVIGGYNEQFF	TGTGCCAGCAGCCAGGTCATAGGGGGTTACAATGAGCAGTTCTTC
TRBJ2-7	.	TRBV5-1	TRBD2	CASSLSGGGALNEQYF	TGCGCCAGCAGCCTAAGTGGCGGGGGGGCCTTGAATGAGCAGTACTTC
TRBJ2-5	few	TRBV5-5	TRBD1	CASSPRTGATETQYF	TGTGCCAGCAGCCCACGTACAGGGGCCACAGAGACCCAGTACTTC
TRBJ2-3	.	TRBV6-1	TRBD2	CASSERTSGVTDTQYF	TGTGCCAGCAGTGAGAGGACTAGCGGGGTCACAGATACGCAGTATTTT
TRBJ2-2	medium-sized	TRBV12-3/TRBV12-4	.	CASSLTDWNTGELFF	TGTGCCAGCAGTTTGACAGATTGGAACACCGGGGAGCTGTTTTTT
TRBJ2-5	medium-sized	TRBV4-2	TRBD2	CASSQDGAGGLGTQYF	TGTGCCAGCAGCCAAGACGGAGCGGGGGGGCTGGGGACCCAGTACTTC
TRBJ1-3	once	TRBV20-1	.	CSASKGVMSGNTIYF	TGCAGTGCTAGTAAGGGGGTTATGTCTGGAAACACCATATATTTT
TRBJ1-2	.	TRBV14	.	CASSLIKDVLYGYTF	TGTGCCAGCAGCCTTATAAAGGACGTACTCTATGGCTACACCTTC
TRBJ2-5	.	TRBV20-1	TRBD2	CSASLARLAGLGQYF	TGCAGTGCTTCCCTCGCCCGACTAGCGGGATTAGGCCAGTACTTC
TRBJ2-1	medium-sized	TRBV30	TRBD2	CAWSGTSGGNEQFF	TGTGCCTGGAGTGGGACTAGCGGGGGCAATGAGCAGTTCTTC
TRBJ2-7	once	TRBV20-1	.	CSARELQGGSYEQYF	TGCAGTGCTAGAGAACTACAGGGAGGTTCCTACGAGCAGTACTTC
TRBJ1-1	few	TRBV19	.	CATKTGGQNTEAFF	TGTGCGACCAAAACGGGGGGCCAGAACACTGAAGCTTTCTTT
TRBJ1-5	few	TRBV19	.	CASSAPGKGVSNQPQHF	TGTGCCAGTAGTGCTCCCGGGAAAGGAGTGAGCAATCAGCCCCAGCATTTT
TRBJ2-3	medium-sized	TRBV5-5	TRBD2	CASSSGGRTDTQYF	TGTGCCAGCAGCTCGGGGGGGCGGACGGATACGCAGTATTTT
TRBJ2-1	.	TRBV11-2	.	CASSLGDGSYNEQFF	TGTGCCAGCAGCTTAGGGGACGGCTCCTACAATGAGCAGTTCTTC
TRBJ2-5	few	TRBV5-6	.	CASSSDRGETQYF	TGTGCCAGCAGCTCGGATAGGGGCGAGACCCAGTACTTC
TRBJ2-1	medium-sized	TRBV12-3/TRBV12-4	.	CASSGNYGDNEQFF	TGTGCCAGCAGTGGGAATTATGGGGACAATGAGCAGTTCTTC
TRBJ2-7	medium-sized	TRBV19	TRBD2	CASSTTSWSYEQYF	TGTGCCAGTAGTACGACTAGCTGGTCCTACGAGCAGTACTTC
TRBJ1-5	few	TRBV12-3/TRBV12-4	.	CASSPVAMRNQPQHF	TGTGCCAGCAGCCCCGTCGCGATGAGGAATCAGCCCCAGCATTTT
TRBJ1-1	few	TRBV18	TRBD1	CASSRTGHSPWNTEAFF	TGTGCCAGCTCACGGACAGGGCACTCACCATGGAACACTGAAGCTTTCTTT
TRBJ1-2	few	TRBV4-3	.	CASSQDVGDGSLTGYTF	TGCGCCAGCAGCCAAGATGTAGGGGACGGTAGCCTAACCGGCTACACCTTC
TRBJ2-2	medium-sized	TRBV19	TRBD2	CASSKAAGGANTGELFF	TGTGCCAGTAGTAAGGCGGCGGGGGGGGCGAACACCGGGGAGCTGTTTTTT
TRBJ2-7	medium-sized	TRBV19	TRBD1	CASRRTGGQQYF	TGTGCCAGTAGAAGGACAGGGGGCCAGCAGTACTTC
TRBJ2-5	.	TRBV10-1	.	CASIGRETQYF	TGCGCCAGCATAGGGAGGGAGACCCAGTACTTC
TRBJ1-2	.	TRBV19	TRBD1	CASSIGTGAAGYTF	TGTGCCAGTAGTATCGGGACAGGGGCCGCTGGCTACACCTTC
TRBJ2-3	few	TRBV11-2	.	CASSQDHTDTQYF	TGTGCCAGCAGCCAGGATCACACAGATACGCAGTATTTT
TRBJ2-3	medium-sized	TRBV6-5	TRBD2	CASSYPKGTSGGATDTQYF	TGTGCCAGCAGTTACCCGAAGGGGACTAGCGGGGGGGCAACAGATACGCAGTATTTT
TRBJ1-1	.	TRBV5-6	.	CASSPGTLTPEAFF	TGTGCCAGCAGCCCCGGGACACTCACGCCTGAAGCTTTCTTT
TRBJ2-5	medium-sized	TRBV12-3/TRBV12-4	TRBD2	CASSYSGAHQETQYF	TGTGCCAGCAGTTATAGCGGGGCCCACCAAGAGACCCAGTACTTC
TRBJ2-4	.	TRBV6-1	TRBD1	CASIGGGTGQNIQYF	TGTGCCAGCATCGGGGGTGGGACAGGGCAAAACATTCAGTACTTC
TRBJ2-1	.	TRBV20-1	.	CSARPRFYNEQFF	TGCAGTGCTAGACCCAGGTTCTACAATGAGCAGTTCTTC
TRBJ2-3	.	TRBV4-3	.	CASSQVRDTQYF	TGTGCCAGCAGCCAGGTTAGGGATACGCAGTATTTT
TRBJ1-1	.	TRBV18	.	CAVHRDRNTEAFF	TGTGCCGTACATAGGGACCGGAACACTGAAGCTTTCTTT
TRBJ2-1	.	TRBV11-1	.	CASSLEVWGGPSSEQFF	TGTGCCAGCAGCTTAGAGGTTTGGGGGGGCCCCTCCAGTGAGCAGTTCTTC
TRBJ1-1	.	TRBV29-1	TRBD1	CSTHNRGGTEAFF	TGCAGCACCCACAACAGGGGAGGAACTGAAGCTTTCTTT
TRBJ2-5	.	TRBV7-2	.	CASTYLAHQETQYF	TGTGCCAGCACCTATCTAGCGCACCAAGAGACCCAGTACTTC
TRBJ1-5	.	TRBV6-6	.	CATHEGFNQPQHF	TGTGCCACCCATGAAGGCTTTAATCAGCCCCAGCATTTT
TRBJ2-7	medium-sized	TRBV19	TRBD2	CASSIGRIGGRYEQYF	TGTGCCAGTAGTATTGGGCGGATCGGGGGGAGGTACGAGCAGTACTTC
TRBJ2-3	few	TRBV7-9	.	CASTPGAWGDTQYF	TGTGCCAGCACACCCGGTGCGTGGGGGGATACGCAGTATTTT